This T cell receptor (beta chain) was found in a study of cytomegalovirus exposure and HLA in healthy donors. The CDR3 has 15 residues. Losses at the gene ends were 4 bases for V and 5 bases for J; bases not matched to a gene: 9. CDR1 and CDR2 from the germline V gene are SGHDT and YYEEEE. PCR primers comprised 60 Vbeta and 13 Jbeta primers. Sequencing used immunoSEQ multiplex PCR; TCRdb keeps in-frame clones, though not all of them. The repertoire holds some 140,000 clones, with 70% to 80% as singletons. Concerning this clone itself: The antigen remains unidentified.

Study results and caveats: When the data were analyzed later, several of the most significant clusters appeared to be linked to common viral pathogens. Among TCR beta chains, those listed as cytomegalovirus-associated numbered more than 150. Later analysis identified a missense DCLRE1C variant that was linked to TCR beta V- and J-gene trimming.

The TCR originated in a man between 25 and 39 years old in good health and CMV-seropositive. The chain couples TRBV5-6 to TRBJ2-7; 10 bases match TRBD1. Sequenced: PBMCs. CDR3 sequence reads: CASSLSGQGKDEQYF. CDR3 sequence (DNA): TGTGCCAGCAGCCTATCGGGACAGGGGAAGGACGAGCAGTACTTC.